Listed below are T cell receptor beta chains from one sample, sequenced in a study of T cell responses to AZD1222 COVID-19 vaccine. Using immunoSEQ multiplex PCR, the repertoire was profiled, and TCRdb retains in-frame clones only, with some absent. The sample includes roughly 97,000 clones, 86% of them seen just once. The sample was peripheral blood, taken 28 days after the second dose of the MenACWY control vaccine. The receptors stem from an adult who received the MenACWY meningococcal vaccine as a control. Both conserved end residues are part of each CDR3. D genes are given only for firm matches. Size values are once, few and many counts, or a class for expanded clones, and some rows have none.

>-|TRBV7-9|15|-|TRBJ2-7
CASSPTTGRTYEQYF
TGTGCCAGCAGCCCCACCACGGGACGTACCTACGAGCAGTACTTC
>-|TRBV7-2|16|TRBD1|TRBJ1-6
CASRPITGGFNSPLHF
TGTGCCAGCAGACCTATCACAGGGGGGTTTAATTCACCCCTCCACTTT
>-|TRBV6-6|16|-|TRBJ2-5
CASSYPGGAGQETQYF
TGTGCCAGCAGTTACCCGGGGGGCGCAGGGCAAGAGACCCAGTACTTC
>once|TRBV4-1|12|-|TRBJ2-5
CASSQGLVPLYF
TGCGCCAGCAGCCAGGGTCTCGTACCCCTTTACTTC
>-|TRBV27|14|-|TRBJ1-1
CASSLRGGVTEAFF
TGTGCCAGCAGTTTAAGGGGCGGTGTCACTGAAGCTTTCTTT
>few|TRBV28|15|TRBD1|TRBJ1-2
CASRDPYRGDYGYTF
TGTGCCAGCAGGGATCCTTACAGGGGGGACTATGGCTACACCTTC
>-|TRBV5-1|15|TRBD2|TRBJ2-3
CASSWGGTSTDTQYF
TGCGCCAGCAGCTGGGGAGGGACGAGCACAGATACGCAGTATTTT
>-|TRBV7-8|13|-|TRBJ1-2
CASRQGQNYGYTF
TGTGCCAGCAGGCAGGGGCAAAACTATGGCTACACCTTC
>-|TRBV18|14|-|TRBJ2-5
CASSPRGTKETQYF
TGTGCCAGCTCACCACGGGGGACAAAAGAGACCCAGTACTTC
>once|TRBV9|15|TRBD1|TRBJ1-6
CASSPRDRGSSPLHF
TGTGCCAGCAGCCCCCGGGACAGGGGCTCTTCACCCCTCCACTTT
>few|TRBV6-6|12|-|TRBJ2-2
CASKANTGELFF
TGTGCCAGCAAAGCGAACACCGGGGAGCTGTTTTTT
>-|TRBV5-1|17|-|TRBJ1-4
CASSGTARIGTNEKLFF
TGCGCCAGCAGCGGGACGGCCAGGATCGGTACTAATGAAAAACTGTTTTTT
>-|TRBV19|15|TRBD1|TRBJ1-2
CASSSTGGVFYGYTF
TGTGCCAGTAGTTCGACAGGGGGCGTCTTCTATGGCTACACCTTC
>once|TRBV9|18|TRBD1|TRBJ1-2
CASSPILRTGHTQYGYTF
TGTGCCAGCAGCCCAATCCTCCGGACAGGACACACTCAATATGGCTACACCTTC
>-|TRBV2|15|-|TRBJ1-1
CASSELQLGRTEAFF
TGTGCCAGCAGTGAACTACAGTTGGGGCGGACTGAAGCTTTCTTT
>-|TRBV2|15|TRBD2|TRBJ2-7
CASSESTSGVAEQYF
TGTGCCAGCAGTGAATCGACTAGCGGTGTTGCCGAGCAGTACTTC
>-|TRBV24-1|13|TRBD1|TRBJ1-2
CATQGQGLYGYTF
TGTGCCACCCAGGGACAGGGACTCTATGGCTACACCTTC
>few|TRBV9|15|-|TRBJ2-2
CASTPWAENTGELFF
TGTGCCAGCACCCCGTGGGCCGAGAACACCGGGGAGCTGTTTTTT
>-|TRBV5-1|16|TRBD2|TRBJ2-3
CASSPGTSGLTDTQYF
TGCGCCAGCAGCCCCGGGACTAGCGGACTCACAGATACGCAGTATTTT
>-|TRBV5-8|15|-|TRBJ1-1
CASSLESGVNTEAFF
TGTGCCAGCAGCTTGGAGTCAGGGGTGAACACTGAAGCTTTCTTT
>-|TRBV7-9|15|-|TRBJ1-2
CASSLFAGYNYGYTF
TGTGCCAGCAGCTTATTCGCCGGCTACAACTATGGCTACACCTTC
>-|TRBV5-1|17|TRBD1|TRBJ1-2
CASSFGSGTGINYGYTF
TGCGCCAGCAGCTTTGGATCCGGGACAGGTATCAATTATGGCTACACCTTC
>-|TRBV2|13|-|TRBJ1-1
CASSLRSDTEAFF
TGTGCCAGCAGCCTGAGATCGGACACTGAAGCTTTCTTT
>-|TRBV6-2/TRBV6-3|18|TRBD2|TRBJ2-5
CASSYPRYQRGDQETQYF
TGTGCCAGCAGTTACCCCCGGTACCAGCGGGGGGACCAAGAGACCCAGTACTTC
>-|TRBV5-8|16|TRBD1|TRBJ1-1
CASSFGTGVLNTEAFF
TGTGCCAGCAGCTTCGGGACAGGGGTCCTGAACACTGAAGCTTTCTTT
>-|TRBV12-3/TRBV12-4|11|-|TRBJ2-4
CASSSDMVQYF
TGTGCCAGCAGTTCTGACATGGTTCAGTACTTC
>few|TRBV19|14|-|TRBJ1-6
CASSTGFENSPLHF
TGTGCCAGTAGTACCGGGTTTGAGAATTCACCCCTCCACTTT
>-|TRBV27|16|TRBD2|TRBJ2-3
CASSTQRDLEEDTQYF
TGTGCCAGCAGTACCCAGCGGGACCTTGAGGAAGATACGCAGTATTTT
>-|TRBV7-9|18|TRBD1|TRBJ2-1
CASSLRGRGLYSYNEQFF
TGTGCCAGCAGCTTAAGAGGCAGGGGGCTCTACTCCTACAATGAGCAGTTCTTC
>few|TRBV2|12|TRBD1|TRBJ1-5
CASSQGAQPQHF
TGTGCCAGCAGCCAGGGGGCGCAGCCCCAGCATTTT
>-|TRBV28|15|-|TRBJ2-2
CASRRDIGLTGELFF
TGTGCCAGCAGACGGGATATTGGGCTTACCGGGGAGCTGTTTTTT
>-|TRBV6-5|13|-|TRBJ1-3
CASRGPAGNTIYF
TGTGCCAGCAGGGGTCCCGCTGGAAACACCATATATTTT
>-|TRBV30|15|-|TRBJ1-3
CAWKLHPGPGNTIYF
TGTGCCTGGAAGCTGCATCCCGGGCCTGGAAACACCATATATTTT
>-|TRBV2|13|-|TRBJ2-7
CASSGGRGYEQYF
TGTGCCAGCAGTGGGGGCAGGGGCTACGAGCAGTACTTC
>once|TRBV2|15|TRBD2|TRBJ2-7
CASRGTSGAAYEQYF
TGTGCCAGCAGGGGGACTAGCGGGGCCGCCTACGAGCAGTACTTC
>-|TRBV6-5|11|-|TRBJ2-7
CASSRENEQYF
TGTGCCAGCAGTCGGGAGAACGAGCAGTACTTC
>-|TRBV7-8|14|-|TRBJ1-5
CASSLGGFNQPQHF
TGTGCCAGCAGCTTAGGGGGTTTCAATCAGCCCCAGCATTTT
>-|TRBV7-2|15|TRBD1|TRBJ2-2
CASSDRVLSTGELFF
TGTGCCAGCAGCGACAGGGTTTTGAGCACCGGGGAGCTGTTTTTT
>-|TRBV28|11|-|TRBJ1-1
CASSSWTEAFF
TGTGCCAGCAGTTCGTGGACTGAAGCTTTCTTT
>-|TRBV5-1|15|TRBD1|TRBJ1-3
CASSWGTASGNTIYF
TGCGCCAGCAGCTGGGGGACAGCATCTGGAAACACCATATATTTT
>few|TRBV2|15|TRBD1|TRBJ1-3
CASRNTLGGGNTIYF
TGTGCCAGCAGAAACACCCTAGGGGGCGGAAACACCATATATTTT
>once|TRBV3-1/TRBV3-2|15|TRBD2|TRBJ2-7
CASSRQGSGGAEQYF
TGTGCCAGCAGCAGACAGGGTAGCGGGGGGGCTGAGCAGTACTTC
>-|TRBV5-1|16|TRBD2|TRBJ2-3
CASTPGASGITDTQYF
TGCGCCAGTACGCCAGGAGCTAGCGGGATTACAGATACGCAGTATTTT
>-|TRBV7-2|14|-|TRBJ2-3
CASSLQVARDTQYF
TGTGCCAGCAGCTTACAAGTAGCTAGGGATACGCAGTATTTT
>once|TRBV2|13|-|TRBJ2-1
CASSGSEYNEQFF
TGTGCCAGCAGTGGTTCCGAGTACAATGAGCAGTTCTTC
>-|TRBV4-2|16|TRBD2|TRBJ2-1
CASSQGALAGDNEQFF
TGTGCCAGCAGCCAAGGCGCACTGGCGGGGGACAATGAGCAGTTCTTC
>-|TRBV5-1|14|-|TRBJ2-7
CASSLSGASYEQYF
TGCGCCAGCAGCTTGTCCGGGGCCTCCTACGAGCAGTACTTC
>-|TRBV15|15|TRBD1|TRBJ1-5
CATSRDRDGRQPQHF
TGTGCCACCAGCAGGGACAGGGATGGGAGGCAGCCCCAGCATTTT
>few|TRBV6-5|14|TRBD1|TRBJ1-2
CASSTGTGGTGYTF
TGTGCCAGCAGTACCGGGACAGGGGGAACTGGCTACACCTTC
>-|TRBV2|14|TRBD2|TRBJ2-7
CASKGLAGSYEQYF
TGTGCCAGCAAGGGACTAGCGGGCTCCTACGAGCAGTACTTC
>once|TRBV12-3/TRBV12-4|13|-|TRBJ2-7
CASSLANSYEQYF
TGTGCCAGCAGTTTAGCCAACTCCTACGAGCAGTACTTC
>-|TRBV11-2|14|-|TRBJ2-5
CASSFRGAWETQYF
TGTGCCAGCAGCTTCAGGGGCGCCTGGGAGACCCAGTACTTC
>-|TRBV5-1|18|TRBD2|TRBJ2-1
CASSLGLAGGPSWNEQFF
TGCGCCAGCAGCTTGGGGCTAGCGGGGGGGCCGTCTTGGAATGAGCAGTTCTTC
>once|TRBV11-2|13|TRBD2|TRBJ2-2
CASSLLAGGELFF
TGTGCCAGCAGCTTACTAGCGGGCGGGGAGCTGTTTTTT
>-|TRBV7-2|16|-|TRBJ1-5
CASSQGGGSPGQPQHF
TGTGCCAGCAGCCAGGGAGGGGGGTCCCCGGGTCAGCCCCAGCATTTT
>-|TRBV2|13|-|TRBJ1-2
CASSEQGRVGYTF
TGTGCCAGCAGTGAGCAGGGGCGGGTTGGCTACACCTTC